This T cell receptor (beta chain) was captured in a study of technical replicates of blood from a handful of donors. The V gene's germline CDR1 is LNHDA and CDR2 SQIVND (reference sequence). This CDR3 is 17 amino acids long. Trimming pared 0 bases from V and 4 bases from J, leaving 16 bases between. TCRdb keeps only in-frame clones here, not all; method: immunoSEQ multiplex PCR. The sample carries around 80,000 clones, approximately 90% recorded once. This TCR was recovered from a human donor in good health. The chain carries TRBV19 and TRBJ1-5, with unresolved D. Sequencing was carried out using T cells isolated from PBMCs. The CDR3 sequence is CASSIDEGGGQNQPQHF. CDR3 sequence (DNA): TGTGCCAGTAGTATAGATGAGGGAGGAGGGCAAAATCAGCCCCAGCATTTT.